The subject of this entry is one T cell receptor (beta chain). Its specificity is not known. The V gene lost 1 base and the J gene lost 1 base, with 4 bases spanning the gap. This CDR3 spans 14 amino acids. The germline V gene has CDR1 LNHDA and CDR2 SQIVND (reference sequence). These data are taken from a study of CD8 T cells in ankylosing spondylitis. It was by quantitative 5'-RACE with molecular barcodes that TCR beta libraries were made. A single record per CDR3 protein comes from TCRdb applying MiXCR to the 5' RACE reads. The sample records 670,000 or so distinct CDR3 sequences, 15% to 20% being singletons. General observations from the study: Earlier reports found some motif variants in synovial fluid and blood in reactive arthritis. A TCR beta motif of roughly 8 highly homologous variants appeared characteristic of ankylosing spondylitis blood. Disease-linked clones reportedly concentrated significantly in matched ankylosing spondylitis synovial fluid.

The material sequenced was blood, either unsorted or a sorted T cell fraction (not recorded which). The TCR comes from a male donor with ankylosing spondylitis. The gene calls are TRBV19 and TRBJ2-2; D is ambiguous. Written as DNA, the CDR3 is TGTGCCAGTAGTATAGGAGGGAACACCGGGGAGCTGTTTTTT. This gives the protein CASSIGGNTGELFF.